The T cell receptor beta chain described here comes from a study of PD-1 blockade in classical Hodgkin lymphoma. Study-level points and caveats: Complete responders showed a baseline diversity that resembled the diversity of newly diagnosed patients.

This table comes from immunoSEQ multiplex PCR, and its TCRdb copy is limited to in-frame clones, with some not included. Among 20,000 to 30,000 clones listed, about 72% were seen once. As for time point: cycle 4 day 1 (C4D1), after more than five weeks of nivolumab. Each patient's relapse followed autologous stem cell transplantation, and brentuximab vedotin exposure varied. In the case of this clone: What it binds is not known.

V shed 1 base and J shed 4 bases, with 10 bases lying between them. Germline V CDR1 and CDR2: MNHEY, SVGAGI. The CDR3 covers 14 residues. Source: peripheral blood mononuclear cells (PBMCs), taken before the fourth cycle of nivolumab. The chain recombines TRBV6-5 with TRBJ1-1; possibly TRBD1 for D (5 bases). The TCR sequence derives from a human donor with classical Hodgkin lymphoma. CDR3 bases: TGTGCCAGCAGTTACTTGGGGGGAGGCACTGAAGCTTTCTTT. It translates to CASSYLGGGTEAFF.